A single T cell receptor beta chain is shown here with its context. The CDR3 runs 16 residues. Germline V lookup: CDR1 SGHNT, CDR2 YYREEE (reference sequence). Trimming shortened V by 4 bases and J by 4 bases, and 19 bases separated the two germline ends. Measured with immunoSEQ multiplex PCR; TCRdb has only the in-frame clones, and not every one. The sample records tens of thousands of clones, roughly 80% being singletons. The sample comes from a study of PD-1 blockade in mismatch repair-deficient tumors. Mismatch repair deficiency was confirmed in all patients, by PCR or immunohistochemistry. TCR sequencing covered a few patients who responded to pembrolizumab.

This sample comprised peripheral blood, obtained 12 weeks after starting pembrolizumab. The rearrangement links TRBV5-4 to TRBJ2-3; a weak D match, TRBD2 (5 bases). This clonotype originated in an adult with mismatch repair-deficient cancer. Here the CDR3 reads CASSLDTSGRSDTQYF. CDR3 nucleotide sequence: TGTGCCAGCAGCCTAGACACGTCGGGGAGATCAGATACGCAGTATTTT.